These 14 T cell receptor beta chains originate from one sample sequenced in a study of T cell repertoires in cytomegalovirus infection. TCRdb ran MiXCR on the reads and lists one entry per CDR3 protein. The sample records 290,000 or so distinct CDR3 sequences, 9.6% being singletons. Sequenced: PBMCs. The receptors here all came from a human donor in good health (CMV status not recorded). Some clones in this sample may be carry-over from other donors' samples.

This clonotype has a count of ten or more. The V and J genes are TRBV7-8 and TRBJ1-4; TRBD1 aligns across 7 bases. The CDR3 totals 17 residues. V dropped 5 bases and J dropped 3; count of bases not matched to a gene: 12. The V gene's germline CDR1 is SGHVS and CDR2 FQNEAQ. The CDR3 sequence is CASSLKAGGAANEKLFF. The CDR3 nucleotides are TGTGCCAGCAGCCTTAAGGCAGGGGGTGCGGCTAATGAAAAACTGTTTTTT.

This clonotype was seen ten or more times. The rearrangement joins TRBV20-1 to TRBJ2-2, with 9 bases that match TRBD1. The germline V gene has CDR1 DFQATT and CDR2 SNEGSKA (reference sequence). The CDR3 consists of 15 residues. With V trimmed by 3 bases and J by 0 bases, 2 bases remained unmatched. CDR3 region: CSARTGGPNTGELFF. Written as DNA, the CDR3 is TGCAGTGCTAGGACAGGGGGACCGAACACCGGGGAGCTGTTTTTT.

A few counts support this clonotype. This chain connects TRBV28 to TRBJ1-2; D gene ambiguous. CDR3 length: 14 amino acids. V was shortened by 5 bases and J by 4 bases, with 14 bases between the two germline ends. CDR1 and CDR2 from the germline V gene are MDHEN and SYDVKM. The CDR3 DNA reads TGTGCCAGCAGTCGACTCGCCCCAGGCTATGGCTACACCTTC. As protein: CASSRLAPGYGYTF.

This clonotype showed up many times. The J gene is TRBJ1-1, the V gene TRBV2; 7 bases agree with TRBD1. Germline CDR1 SNHLY, CDR2 FYNNEI. CDR3 length equals 13 residues. Trimming took 7 bases from V and 5 from J; bases not matched to a gene: 7. The CDR3 is CASTFDRETEAFF. The DNA of the CDR3 is TGTGCCAGCACCTTCGACAGGGAGACTGAAGCTTTCTTT.

This clonotype was counted ten times or more. J is TRBJ2-7 and V is TRBV6-2 or TRBV6-3; D not resolved. Germline CDR1 MNHEY, CDR2 SVGEGT. The CDR3 sequence is 15 residues long. V was trimmed by 3 bases and J by 5 bases, leaving 17 bases between them. The CDR3 is CASSYGVAEWNEQYV. CDR3 sequence (DNA): TGTGCCAGCAGTTATGGGGTCGCGGAATGGAACGAGCAGTACGTC.

At least ten counts were recorded for this clonotype. The V gene is TRBV7-9, the J gene TRBJ1-2; D is uncertain. CDR3 size: 14 residues. Trimming left V 1 base short and J 1 base short, with 7 bases between. Looked up from germline, CDR1 is SEHNR and CDR2 is FQNEAQ (reference sequence). This chain's CDR3 is CASSLETSNYGYTF. The CDR3 nucleotides are TGTGCCAGCAGCTTAGAGACAAGTAACTATGGCTACACCTTC.

This clonotype was recorded many times. The chain carries TRBV7-2 and TRBJ1-3, with a possible D match to TRBD1 (6 bases). The V end lost 5 bases, the J end lost 2 bases, and 16 bases lay between the germline ends. Germline CDR1 reads SGHTA; CDR2 reads FQGNSA. This CDR3 is built from 16 residues. The CDR3 DNA reads TGTGCCAGCAGCCCGACGGGGGGGCACACTGGAAACACCATATATTTT. Its translation: CASSPTGGHTGNTIYF.

This clonotype was observed at least ten times. The CDR3 is CSAARLGFYGYTF. DNA of the CDR3: TGCAGTGCTGCTAGGTTGGGGTTCTATGGCTACACCTTC. This chain joins TRBV20-1 and TRBJ1-2, with D uncertain. The germline V and J ends were trimmed by 5 bases and 4 bases, with 14 bases remaining between them. CDR1 and CDR2 from the germline V gene are DFQATT and SNEGSKA (reference sequence). The CDR3 spans 13 residues.

This clonotype was seen many times. CDR3 residues: CSVALAGKDTQYF. CDR3 sequence (DNA): TGCAGCGTTGCCCTAGCGGGGAAGGATACGCAGTATTTT. This rearrangement joins TRBV29-1 to TRBJ2-3; 9 bases map to TRBD2. Looked up from germline, CDR1 is SQVTM and CDR2 is ANQGSEA. V was pared by 4 bases and J by 6 bases, with 5 bases of the junction left unmatched. The CDR3 is 13 residues long.

This chain connects TRBV29-1 to TRBJ1-2; 10 bases match TRBD1. The CDR3 consists of 14 residues. Per the germline V gene, CDR1 is SQVTM and CDR2 is ANQGSEA. V shed 4 bases, J shed 8 bases, and the junction held 10 bases outside the gene matches. This CDR3 is CSVGGKGTGEGYTF. The CDR3 DNA reads TGCAGCGTTGGGGGAAAAGGGACAGGGGAAGGCTACACCTTC.

There are many counts of this clonotype. This sequence joins TRBV28 and TRBJ1-5; D possibly corresponds to TRBD1 (5 bases). This CDR3 contains 14 residues. The germline CDR1 and CDR2 sequences are MDHEN and SYDVKM. V lost 8 bases to trimming and J lost 0 bases, with 11 bases between them. CDR3 in DNA: TGTGCCAGCCGTGGACAACGTAGCAATCAGCCCCAGCATTTT. Its protein is CASRGQRSNQPQHF.

This chain connects TRBV5-5 to TRBJ2-1; 7 positions agree with TRBD1. Germline CDR1 SGHKS, CDR2 YYEKEE (reference sequence). V trimming: 4 bases; J trimming: 8 bases; junction bases outside the gene matches: 6. CDR3 length: 13 amino acids. The CDR3 DNA reads as TGTGCCAGCAGCACAAGACAGGGCCATGAGCAGTTCTTC. This gives the protein CASSTRQGHEQFF. Together with reference TRBV5-5 and TRBJ2-1, the CDR3 gives the full variable domain: DAGVTQSPTHLIKTRGQQVTLRCSPISGHKSVSWYQQVLGQGPQFIFQYYEKEERGRGNFPDRFSARQFPNYSSELNVNALLLGDSALYLCASSTRQGHEQFFGPGTRLTVL.

This clonotype was detected a few times. The V and J genes are TRBV15 and TRBJ2-1; 11 nucleotides agree with TRBD1. In germline, CDR1 is LNHNV, CDR2 YYDKDF (reference sequence). With 5 bases clipped from V and 6 bases from J, the junction kept 3 bases outside the gene matches. This CDR3 comprises 14 residues. The CDR3: CATSGTGGVNEQFF. The CDR3 DNA reads TGTGCCACCAGCGGGACAGGGGGGGTCAATGAGCAGTTCTTC.

This clonotype was recorded many times. V usage is TRBV7-2 and J usage is TRBJ1-5; D is undetermined. Germline V gene lookup returns CDR1 SGHTA and CDR2 FQGNSA. The CDR3 consists of 14 residues. V lost 1 base and J 3 bases, leaving 7 bases between the germline ends. The CDR3 bases are TGTGCCAGCAGCTTAGGGAGTTACAATCAGCCCCAGCATTTT. It specifies CASSLGSYNQPQHF.